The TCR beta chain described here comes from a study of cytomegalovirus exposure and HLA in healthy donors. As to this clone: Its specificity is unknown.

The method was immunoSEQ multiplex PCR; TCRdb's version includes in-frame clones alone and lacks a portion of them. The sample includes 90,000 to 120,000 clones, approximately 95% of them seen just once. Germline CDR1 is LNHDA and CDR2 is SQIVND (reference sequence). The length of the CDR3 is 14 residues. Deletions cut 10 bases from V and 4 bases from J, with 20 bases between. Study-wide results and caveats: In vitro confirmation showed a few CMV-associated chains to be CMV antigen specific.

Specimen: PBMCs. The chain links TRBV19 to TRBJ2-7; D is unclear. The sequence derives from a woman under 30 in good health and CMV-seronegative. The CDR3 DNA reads TGTGCCAAAACTGGGCACCAAGGTAGGTACGAGCAGTACTTC. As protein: CAKTGHQGRYEQYF. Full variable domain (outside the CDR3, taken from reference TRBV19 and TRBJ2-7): DGGITQSPKYLFRKEGQNVTLSCEQNLNHDAMYWYRQDPGQGLRLIYYSQIVNDFQKGDIAEGYSVSREKKESFPLTVTSAQKNPTAFYLCAKTGHQGRYEQYFGPGTRLTVT.